The rows below give T cell receptor beta chains drawn from one sample of a study of blood T cell repertoires in COVID-19. The assay was immunoSEQ multiplex PCR, and TCRdb's table has in-frame clones only and misses some. The sample yields approximately 90,000 clones, 80% to 90% seen once. The sample taken for sequencing was peripheral blood. These TCRs come from a man older than 75 with active or convalescent COVID-19. CDR3s include the opening cysteine and the closing phenylalanine or tryptophan. A D gene is named only where the DNA matches it firmly.

TRBV19,TRBJ1-2,.,CASSIGSTGSFHYGYTF,TGTGCCAGTAGTATAGGCTCGACAGGAAGCTTTCACTATGGCTACACCTTC
TRBV9,TRBJ2-7,TRBD1,CASSQGGPAYEQYF,TGTGCCAGCAGCCAAGGGGGCCCAGCCTACGAGCAGTACTTC
TRBV11-2,TRBJ2-1,TRBD2,CASSLVSGSDVSMFEQFF,TGTGCCAGCAGCTTAGTTAGCGGGAGTGATGTCTCGATGTTTGAGCAGTTCTTC
TRBV25-1,TRBJ1-2,.,CASSELQGSYTF,TGTGCCAGCAGTGAACTCCAGGGAAGCTACACCTTC
TRBV5-1,TRBJ2-7,.,CASSFGQGAVAGVYEQYF,TGCGCCAGCAGCTTCGGACAGGGTGCGGTAGCGGGAGTCTACGAGCAGTACTTC
TRBV4-3,TRBJ2-1,TRBD2,CASSQLLAGANEQFF,TGCGCCAGCAGCCAACTCCTAGCGGGAGCCAATGAGCAGTTCTTC
TRBV7-2,TRBJ2-2,.,CASSVQVNTGELFF,TGTGCCAGCAGCGTCCAGGTTAACACCGGGGAGCTGTTTTTT
TRBV19,TRBJ2-2,.,CASSQTGVTGELFF,TGTGCCAGTAGTCAAACAGGAGTCACCGGGGAGCTGTTTTTT
TRBV5-8,TRBJ2-5,TRBD2,CASSLWRESGETQYF,TGTGCCAGCAGCTTATGGCGGGAGAGCGGGGAGACCCAGTACTTC
TRBV18,TRBJ2-1,.,CASSLGQPSSYNEQFF,TGTGCCAGCTCACTTGGGCAGCCCAGCTCCTACAATGAGCAGTTCTTC
TRBV11-2,TRBJ2-5,TRBD2,CASSSQGGQETQYF,TGTGCCAGCAGCTCCCAGGGAGGGCAAGAGACCCAGTACTTC
TRBV9,TRBJ2-3,.,CASSVGLGVLSTDTQYF,TGTGCCAGCAGCGTAGGGTTAGGGGTCTTAAGCACAGATACGCAGTATTTT
TRBV6-2/TRBV6-3,TRBJ2-7,TRBD1,CASSSDRISYEQYF,TGTGCCAGCAGTTCGGACAGGATTTCCTACGAGCAGTACTTC
TRBV5-1,TRBJ1-3,.,CASSLNRDSGNTIYF,TGCGCCAGCAGCTTGAACCGGGACTCTGGAAACACCATATATTTT
TRBV6-5,TRBJ1-2,.,CASTPRRRGYTF,TGTGCCAGCACTCCCAGGCGGAGGGGCTACACCTTC
TRBV30,TRBJ1-2,TRBD1,CAWNRQGGLDGYTF,TGTGCCTGGAACCGACAGGGGGGCCTGGATGGCTACACCTTC
TRBV28,TRBJ1-1,.,CASSKTGLNTEAFF,TGTGCCAGCAGTAAGACTGGGTTGAACACTGAAGCTTTCTTT
TRBV18,TRBJ2-3,.,CASSPFPITSGSHSDTQYF,TGTGCCAGCTCACCATTCCCGATTACGTCGGGTTCCCATTCAGATACGCAGTATTTT
TRBV7-6,TRBJ2-5,.,CASSLRRQGQETQYF,TGTGCCAGCAGCTTACGCCGGCAGGGGCAAGAGACCCAGTACTTC
TRBV9,TRBJ1-4,.,CASSVSTGIAEKLFF,TGTGCCAGCAGCGTATCTACAGGGATTGCTGAAAAACTGTTTTTT
TRBV7-9,TRBJ2-1,TRBD2,CASSLSIRTSGDNEQFF,TGTGCCAGCAGCTTATCGATCAGGACTAGCGGGGACAATGAGCAGTTCTTC
TRBV7-5,TRBJ2-2,.,CARIPGQGGSATGELFF,TGTGCCAGAATCCCGGGACAGGGGGGCTCTGCGACCGGGGAGCTGTTTTTT